Each of the 18 T cell receptor beta chains below was sequenced from the same sample in a study of shared clonotypes between healthy human individuals. Clones were sequenced by immunoSEQ multiplex PCR, and TCRdb holds only the in-frame ones, with some missing. The sample lists over a million clones; 75% to 85% were seen once. Sequences were obtained from memory CD4+ T cells from PBMCs. Subset denoted: CD45RA-negative fraction. The source of these receptors is a man aged 18 to 35 in good health. Some clones in this sample may be carry-over from other donors' samples.

This chain links TRBV20-1 with TRBJ1-2; D unclear. The CDR3 sequence is 11 residues long. CDR1 is DFQATT, CDR2 SNEGSKA, per germline (reference sequence). CDR3 DNA sequence: TGCAGCGCCGGGGAACCCCATGGCTACACCTTC. Translation: CSAGEPHGYTF.

V gene TRBV29-1 combines with J gene TRBJ2-5; TRBD1 aligns across 10 bases. Germline CDR1 reads SQVTM; CDR2 reads ANQGSEA. The length of the CDR3 is 13 residues. The ends lost 6 bases at V and 4 bases at J; junction bases unmatched: 5. Here the CDR3 reads CSVWTGGGETQYF. CDR3 in DNA: TGCAGCGTCTGGACAGGGGGGGGAGAGACCCAGTACTTC. Full variable domain (rest looked up from reference TRBV29-1 and TRBJ2-5): SAVISQKPSRDICQRGTSLTIQCQVDSQVTMMFWYRQQPGQSLTLIATANQGSEATYESGFVIDKFPISRPNLTFSTLTVSNMSPEDSSIYLCSVWTGGGETQYFGPGTRLLVL.

V usage is TRBV6-4 and J usage is TRBJ2-1; D uncertain. Germline CDR1 and CDR2: MRHNA and SNTAGT. This CDR3 is 15 amino acids long. The V gene lost 4 bases and the J gene lost 0 bases, with 10 bases spanning the gap. CDR3 region: CASSATPSSYNEQFF. The CDR3 DNA reads as TGTGCCAGCAGTGCGACTCCGAGCTCCTACAATGAGCAGTTCTTC.

The gene calls are TRBV6-5 and TRBJ1-1; D possibly corresponds to TRBD1 (6 bases). This CDR3 has 15 residues. V was trimmed by 2 bases and J by 3 bases, leaving 13 bases between them. Germline loops: CDR1 MNHEY, CDR2 SVGAGI. CDR3 DNA sequence: TGTGCCAGCAGTTACCTGAGACAGGCCTACACTGAAGCTTTCTTT. Encoded protein: CASSYLRQAYTEAFF.

The rearrangement joins TRBV7-7 to TRBJ2-1; D is ambiguous. The CDR3 extends over 16 amino acids. Germline V CDR1 and CDR2: SSHAT, FNYEAQ (reference sequence). The V and J ends lost 5 bases and 1 base respectively, with 15 bases between them. DNA of the CDR3: TGTGCCAGCAGCCCAAGGCTCGATCCATCCTACAATGAGCAGTTCTTC. It encodes CASSPRLDPSYNEQFF.

The chain couples TRBV4-3 to TRBJ2-2; D might be TRBD1 (5 bases). Trimming shortened V by 0 bases and J by 5 bases, and 16 bases separated the two germline ends. Germline CDR1 reads LGHNA; CDR2 reads YSLEER. CDR3 length equals 17 residues. Here the CDR3 DNA reads TGCGCCAGCAGCCAAGAGCGGTGGGGCAGAAGTACCGGGGAGCTGTTTTTT. Translating gives CASSQERWGRSTGELFF.

This clone was seen once. The chain carries TRBV28 and TRBJ2-2, with D hard to call. The V gene lost 3 bases and the J gene lost 4 bases, with 21 bases spanning the gap. Germline lookup yields CDR1 MDHEN and CDR2 SYDVKM. This CDR3 is built from 18 residues. The CDR3, as DNA: TGTGCCAGCAGTTTTTCCCTGACTGCCCCTCAATTCACCGGGGAGCTGTTTTTT. It yields the protein CASSFSLTAPQFTGELFF.

This chain connects TRBV5-6 to TRBJ2-2; TRBD1 might be the D (6 bases). There are 14 residues in the CDR3. V was clipped by 3 bases and J by 7 bases, with 13 bases between them. Germline CDR1 reads SGHDT; CDR2 reads YYEEEE. CDR3 region: CASSSYNRDGELFF. The CDR3 nucleotides are TGTGCCAGCAGCTCCTATAACAGGGACGGGGAGCTGTTTTTT.

The V call is TRBV11-2, the J call TRBJ2-7; D gene uncertain. The CDR3 loop spans 17 amino acids. The V gene lost 1 base and the J gene lost 6 bases, with 22 bases spanning the gap. Germline CDR1 is SGHAT and CDR2 is FQNNGV. CDR3 bases: TGTGCCAGCAGCTTAGGGCGAGGAGCGAAGGTATCGGGCGAGCAGTACTTC. This translates into CASSLGRGAKVSGEQYF. The full variable domain, in which reference TRBV11-2 and TRBJ2-7 provide the parts outside the CDR3, is EAGVAQSPRYKIIEKRQSVAFWCNPISGHATLYWYQQILGQGPKLLIQFQNNGVVDDSQLPKDRFSAERLKGVDSTLKIQPAKLEDSAVYLCASSLGRGAKVSGEQYFGPGTRLTVT.

The chain links TRBV18 to TRBJ2-2; TRBD2 matches 7 bases. V gave up 5 bases and J gave up 2 bases; unmatched junction bases: 8. CDR3 length equals 16 residues. Germline values: CDR1 KGHSH, CDR2 LQKENI. CDR3 amino acids: CASSIRAGDNTGELFF. The CDR3 DNA follows: TGTGCCAGCTCAATCAGGGCGGGGGACAACACCGGGGAGCTGTTTTTT.

The V call is TRBV7-9, the J call TRBJ2-7; 9 bases line up with TRBD2. Trimming took 5 bases from V and 4 from J; bases not matched to a gene: 15. CDR1 is SEHNR, CDR2 FQNEAQ, per germline (reference sequence). The CDR3 sequence is 17 residues long. The CDR3 loop reads CASSPGSYSGSFYEQYF. DNA for the CDR3: TGTGCCAGCAGCCCTGGCTCTTATAGCGGGAGTTTTTACGAGCAGTACTTC.

V usage is TRBV18 and J usage is TRBJ1-4; TRBD1 matches 9 bases. Germline trimming cut 3 bases from V and 8 bases from J; bases unmatched to any gene: 7. Germline V gene sequence: CDR1 KGHSH, CDR2 LQKENI. The CDR3 extends over 15 amino acids. The CDR3 bases are TGTGCCAGCTCACCGGAACAGGGGGCTTGGGAAAAACTGTTTTTT. Its protein is CASSPEQGAWEKLFF.

Details on this clone: The sample carries other DNA sequences with the same CDR3. The V and J genes are TRBV4-2 and TRBJ2-7; weak D call: TRBD2 (5 bases). The length of the CDR3 is 14 residues. V shed 1 base and J shed 3 bases, with 10 bases lying between them. The germline V gene has CDR1 LGHNA and CDR2 YNFKEQ. The CDR3 DNA reads TGTGCCAGCAGCCAAGGTGATGGACTCTACGAGCAGTACTTC. Amino acid sequence: CASSQGDGLYEQYF.

This chain links TRBV18 with TRBJ1-3; 7 bases align to TRBD1. The J segment lost 3 bases and the V segment lost 4 bases, leaving 12 bases of the junction unmatched. CDR1 KGHSH and CDR2 LQKENI come from the germline V gene. The CDR3 is 17 amino acids. CDR3 sequence: CASSRSGTDLIGNTIYF. The CDR3, as DNA: TGTGCCAGCTCACGGAGCGGGACAGATCTTATTGGAAACACCATATATTTT. Complete variable domain (other parts from reference TRBV18 and TRBJ1-3): NAGVMQNPRHLVRRRGQEARLRCSPMKGHSHVYWYRQLPEEGLKFMVYLQKENIIDESGMPKERFSAEFPKEGPSILRIQQVVRGDSAAYFCASSRSGTDLIGNTIYFGEGSWLTVV.

The chain has TRBV6-1 and TRBJ1-4; tentative D call: TRBD1 (5 bases). Germline CDR1 reads MNHNS; CDR2 reads SASEGT. V was clipped by 7 bases and J by 5 bases, with 14 bases between them. The CDR3 length is 14 residues. The DNA of the CDR3 is TGTGCCAGCACACCCGGGACGACAAATGAAAAACTGTTTTTT. Encoded protein: CASTPGTTNEKLFF.

The chain is built from TRBV28 and TRBJ1-4; D gene unclear. Germline CDR1 and CDR2: MDHEN and SYDVKM. This CDR3 comprises 15 residues. Trimming shortened V by 1 base and J by 0 bases, and 6 bases separated the two germline ends. CDR3 residues: CASSLYTSTNEKLFF. As DNA, the CDR3 is TGTGCCAGCAGTTTATACACCTCAACTAATGAAAAACTGTTTTTT.

The chain couples TRBV7-2 to TRBJ2-2; D gene unclear. This CDR3 spans 11 amino acids. Deletions cut 5 bases from V and 5 bases from J, with 3 bases between. The germline V gene has CDR1 SGHTA and CDR2 FQGNSA. This CDR3 reads CASSRTGELFF. The DNA of the CDR3 is TGTGCCAGCAGCCGGACCGGGGAGCTGTTTTTT.

At least ten counts were recorded for this clone. The chain carries TRBV5-1 and TRBJ2-3, with D tentatively TRBD1 (6 bases). The CDR3 covers 15 residues. Germline CDR1 is SGHRS and CDR2 is YFSETQ. Trimming left V 0 bases short and J 3 bases short, with 11 bases between. The CDR3: CASSLDGGGTDTQYF. The CDR3, as DNA: TGCGCCAGCAGCTTGGATGGGGGCGGGACAGATACGCAGTATTTT.